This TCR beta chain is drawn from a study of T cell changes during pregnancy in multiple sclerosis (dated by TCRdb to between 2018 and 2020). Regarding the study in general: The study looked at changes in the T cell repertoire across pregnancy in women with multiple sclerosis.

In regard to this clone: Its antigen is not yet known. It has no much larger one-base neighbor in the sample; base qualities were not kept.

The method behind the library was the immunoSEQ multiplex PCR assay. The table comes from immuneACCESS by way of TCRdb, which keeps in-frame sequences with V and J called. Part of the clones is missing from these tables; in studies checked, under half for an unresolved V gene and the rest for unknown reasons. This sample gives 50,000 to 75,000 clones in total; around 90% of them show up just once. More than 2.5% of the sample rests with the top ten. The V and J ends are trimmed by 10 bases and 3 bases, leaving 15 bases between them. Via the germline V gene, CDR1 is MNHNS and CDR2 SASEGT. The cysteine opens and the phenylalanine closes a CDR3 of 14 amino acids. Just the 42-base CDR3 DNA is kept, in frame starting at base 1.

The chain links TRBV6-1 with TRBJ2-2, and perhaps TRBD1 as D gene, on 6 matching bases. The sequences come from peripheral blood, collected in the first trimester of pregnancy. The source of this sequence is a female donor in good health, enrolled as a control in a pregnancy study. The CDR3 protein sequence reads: CATQGDTHTGELFF. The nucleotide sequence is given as TGTGCCACCCAAGGGGACACTCACACCGGGGAGCTGTTTTTT.